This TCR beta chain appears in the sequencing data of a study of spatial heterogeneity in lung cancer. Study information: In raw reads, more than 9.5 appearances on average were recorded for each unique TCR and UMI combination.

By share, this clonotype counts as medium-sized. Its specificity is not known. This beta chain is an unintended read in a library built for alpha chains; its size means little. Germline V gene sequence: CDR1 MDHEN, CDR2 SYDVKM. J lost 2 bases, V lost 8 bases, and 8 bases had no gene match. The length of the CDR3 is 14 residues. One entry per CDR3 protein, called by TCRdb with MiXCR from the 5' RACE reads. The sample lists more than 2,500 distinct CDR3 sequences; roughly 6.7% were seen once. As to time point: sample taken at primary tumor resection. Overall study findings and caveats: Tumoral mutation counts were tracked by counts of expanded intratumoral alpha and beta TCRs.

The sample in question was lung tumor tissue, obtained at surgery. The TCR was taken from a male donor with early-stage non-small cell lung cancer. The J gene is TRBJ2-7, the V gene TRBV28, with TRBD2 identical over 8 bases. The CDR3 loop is CASCPGAGAYEQYF. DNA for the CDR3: TGTGCCAGCTGTCCGGGAGCGGGAGCCTACGAGCAGTACTTC.